A selection of T cell receptor beta chains follows, all from one sample in a study of CD8 T cells in ankylosing spondylitis. MiXCR, run by TCRdb on the 5' RACE reads, gives a single entry per CDR3 protein. The table has 800,000 to 900,000 distinct CDR3 sequences, about an eighth seen once. The sequenced sample consisted of blood, either unsorted or a sorted T cell fraction (not recorded which). These receptors came from a male donor with ankylosing spondylitis. Each CDR3 is given with its conserved first and last residue. A D gene is named only where the DNA matches it firmly. Clone size is shown for a subset of rows, as once, few, many or a class of expanded clone.

>few|TRBV20-1|TRBJ1-1|.
TGCAGTGCTAGAGATCCCTCCGGCAGACTAATACATGAAGCTTTCTTT
CSARDPSGRLIHEAFF
>many|TRBV15|TRBJ2-7|.
TGTGCCACCAGCCAACCGGGACGTTCTCCCTACGAGCAGTACTTC
CATSQPGRSPYEQYF
>.|TRBV7-9|TRBJ2-7|.
TGTGCCAGCAGCCTCACCCGGGGGATCGGCGAGCAGTACTTC
CASSLTRGIGEQYF
>once|TRBV7-2|TRBJ2-1|.
TGTGCCAGCAGCTTTATCGGGCTAGATTACTACAATGAGCAGTTCTTC
CASSFIGLDYYNEQFF
>.|TRBV7-7|TRBJ2-3|.
TGTGCTAGCAGCCGAGGGACTTGGGGTGACACGCAGTATTTT
CASSRGTWGDTQYF
>.|TRBV19|TRBJ2-1|.
TGTGCCAGTAGTATTTCCCATGGGAATGAGCAGTTCTTC
CASSISHGNEQFF
>.|TRBV20-1|TRBJ2-7|TRBD1
TGCAGTGCTAAGACGACAGGGGCAGCCTACGAGCAGTACTTC
CSAKTTGAAYEQYF
>few|TRBV7-2|TRBJ1-4|.
TGTGCCAGCAGCTTAGTGGGGGAATCTAATGAAAAACTGTTTTTT
CASSLVGESNEKLFF
>few|TRBV6-1|TRBJ1-1|.
TGTGCCAGCAGCCAGTTTCCCCAGGGCAACACTGAAGCTTTCTTT
CASSQFPQGNTEAFF
>.|TRBV20-1|TRBJ2-1|TRBD2
TGCAGTGTTTCCGGGGACTACCGAGCGACCTACAATGAGCAGTTCTTC
CSVSGDYRATYNEQFF
>few|TRBV3-1|TRBJ1-6|.
TGTGCCAGCACCCAAGGGGGAAATCTCCACTTT
CASTQGGNLHF
>.|TRBV5-1|TRBJ2-3|.
TGCGCCAGCAGCCGACAGGATAGCACAGATACGCAGTATTTT
CASSRQDSTDTQYF